Each of the 25 T cell receptor beta chains below was sequenced from the same sample in a study of T cells after yellow fever vaccination. MiXCR, applied by TCRdb to the 5' RACE reads, yields one record per CDR3 protein. This table holds tens of thousands of distinct CDR3 sequences, under 9.5% found once. The source material was CD8+ T cells sorted from PBMCs, sampled 10 to 11 days after the first yellow fever vaccination. The origin of the receptors is a man aged 18 to 30 who received the YFV17D yellow fever vaccine.

The chain uses TRBV12-3 or TRBV12-4 and TRBJ1-5; 10 bases agree with TRBD1. The CDR3 contains 16 residues. J gave up 4 bases and V 6 bases, and 9 bases lay outside the gene matches. The CDR3 sequence: CASSIQGQGPNQPQHF. CDR3 coding DNA: TGTGCCAGCAGCATCCAGGGACAGGGGCCGAATCAGCCCCAGCATTTT.

This clonotype showed up many times. The gene calls are TRBV5-1 and TRBJ1-1, with TRBD1 matching over 7 bases. CDR1 is SGHRS and CDR2 is YFSETQ in the germline V gene. V lost 3 bases, J lost 1 base, and 3 bases stayed unmatched. CDR3 length equals 14 residues. The chain's CDR3 is CASSSGQANTEAFF. The CDR3 nucleotides are TGCGCCAGCAGCTCCGGACAGGCGAACACTGAAGCTTTCTTT.

This clonotype was detected ten times or more. V usage is TRBV4-1 and J usage is TRBJ2-2, with D hard to call. Germline V gives CDR1 MGHRA, CDR2 YSYEKL. The CDR3 contains 15 residues. The V end lost 1 base, the J end lost 5 bases, and 11 bases lay between the germline ends. CDR3: CASSQGTQRTGELFF. In nucleotides, the CDR3 is TGCGCCAGCAGCCAAGGCACCCAGAGGACCGGGGAGCTGTTTTTT.

This clonotype was found a few times. The V call is TRBV24-1, the J call TRBJ2-2; 7 bases align to TRBD1. CDR1 is KGHDR and CDR2 is SFDVKD in the germline V gene. The CDR3 is made up of 17 amino acids. V dropped 4 bases and J dropped 4; count of bases not matched to a gene: 11. In DNA form, the CDR3 reads TGTGCCACCAGTGAGGCCGACAGGGCACTTACCACCGGGGAGCTGTTTTTT. This translates into CATSEADRALTTGELFF.

This clonotype was observed many times. The chain employs TRBV6-4 and TRBJ2-2; D is perhaps TRBD2 (6 bases). Trimming took 3 bases from V and 7 from J, leaving 12 bases between them. This CDR3 comprises 14 residues. Germline lookup yields CDR1 MRHNA and CDR2 SNTAGT. CDR3 sequence reads: CASSEKGGGGELFF. The CDR3 DNA sequence: TGTGCCAGCAGTGAGAAGGGAGGTGGCGGGGAGCTGTTTTTT.

This chain joins TRBV6-1 and TRBJ1-5; 8 bases line up with TRBD1. The germline CDR1 and CDR2 sequences are MNHNS and SASEGT. The CDR3 runs to 16 residues. V lost 7 bases to trimming and J lost 3 bases; unmatched junction nucleotides: 11. The DNA of the CDR3 is TGTGCCAGCACCCCTCGGGAGCAGGGGGCCAATCAGCCCCAGCATTTT. Translation: CASTPREQGANQPQHF.

This clonotype occurred many times. V is TRBV12-3 or TRBV12-4 and J is TRBJ1-4, with 7 bases lining up with TRBD1. CDR3 size: 15 residues. V shed 5 bases, J shed 0 bases, and the junction held 3 bases outside the gene matches. The CDR3 protein is CASSQGVATNEKLFF. CDR3 nucleotide sequence: TGTGCCAGCAGTCAGGGGGTGGCAACTAATGAAAAACTGTTTTTT.

The J gene is TRBJ1-1, the V gene TRBV5-6; a possible D gene is TRBD1 (5 bases). The CDR3 totals 14 residues. V was cut by 4 bases and J by 6 bases, with 16 bases left in between. Germline V CDR1 and CDR2: SGHDT, YYEEEE. This CDR3 is CASSVIRMGAEAFF. In DNA, the CDR3 is TGTGCCAGCAGCGTGATCCGGATGGGGGCTGAAGCTTTCTTT.

This clonotype was observed many times. J is TRBJ2-7 and V is TRBV12-3 or TRBV12-4; D uncertain. There are 13 residues in the CDR3. The V end lost 1 base, the J end lost 2 bases, and 6 bases lay between the germline ends. This CDR3 is CASSLGVTYEQYF. The CDR3 region has the DNA TGTGCCAGCAGTTTAGGAGTCACCTACGAGCAGTACTTC.

Ten or more counts support this clonotype. J is TRBJ1-5 and V is TRBV12-3 or TRBV12-4; D not resolved. This CDR3 is 17 amino acids long. V was trimmed by 5 bases and J by 0 bases, leaving 17 bases between them. The CDR3 sequence is CASSPSRTPYSNQPQHF. The CDR3 region has the DNA TGTGCCAGCAGTCCCTCCCGGACGCCTTATAGCAATCAGCCCCAGCATTTT.

The rearrangement links TRBV7-2 to TRBJ2-5, with 8 bases identical to TRBD1. Germline V gene lookup returns CDR1 SGHTA and CDR2 FQGNSA. The CDR3 is 19 amino acids. Trimming removed 0 bases from V and 5 bases from J; junction bases left unmatched: 17. CDR3 amino acids: CASSLAVRTGLRQDETQYF. CDR3 DNA: TGTGCCAGCAGCTTAGCTGTCAGGACAGGGCTTCGCCAGGACGAGACCCAGTACTTC.

This clonotype was seen many times. V gene TRBV12-3 or TRBV12-4 combines with J gene TRBJ2-7; D possibly uses TRBD1 or TRBD2 (7 bases each). The CDR3 extends over 13 amino acids. V lost 6 bases, J lost 5 bases, and 14 bases lay in between. The CDR3: CASSLQGGNEQYF. CDR3 DNA sequence: TGTGCCAGCAGCCTTCAGGGGGGGAACGAGCAGTACTTC.

This clonotype came up a few times. The chain couples TRBV29-1 to TRBJ1-2; no clear D. The germline V and J ends were trimmed by 4 bases and 4 bases, with 7 bases remaining between them. The CDR3 has 11 amino acids. Germline CDR1 and CDR2: SQVTM and ANQGSEA. CDR3 coding DNA: TGCAGCGTTGTCGGGGTCTATGGCTACACCTTC. It specifies CSVVGVYGYTF.

This clonotype was observed many times. The genes are TRBV18 and TRBJ1-4; D gene unclear. The CDR3 runs 13 residues. Trimming stripped 5 bases from V and 8 bases from J, with 12 bases between. The germline gives CDR1 KGHSH, CDR2 LQKENI. The CDR3 bases are TGTGCCAGCTCAAAAAGAGGGTACGAAAAACTGTTTTTT. Amino acid sequence: CASSKRGYEKLFF.

This clonotype was seen only a few times. CDR3 loop: CATSSAAVANYGYTF. The DNA of the CDR3 is TGTGCCACCAGCAGTGCGGCAGTAGCTAACTATGGCTACACCTTC. The chain is built from TRBV15 and TRBJ1-2; unclear D gene. This CDR3 is built from 15 residues. The V gene lost 3 bases and the J gene lost 0 bases, with 11 bases spanning the gap. Germline V gene data show CDR1 as LNHNV and CDR2 as YYDKDF (reference sequence).

This clonotype was seen a handful of times. The chain uses TRBV7-8 and TRBJ1-2; D is possibly TRBD1 (6 bases). Germline V gives CDR1 SGHVS, CDR2 FQNEAQ. V lost 2 bases and J 5 bases, leaving 12 bases between the germline ends. The CDR3 length is 14 residues. CDR3 in amino acids: CASSLRQVFYGYTF. The DNA for the CDR3 is TGTGCCAGCAGCTTAAGACAGGTCTTTTATGGCTACACCTTC.

This clonotype has a count of ten or more. The CDR3 region is CSARDGREPLAKNIQYF. For the CDR3, the DNA is TGCAGTGCTAGAGATGGCAGAGAGCCTCTAGCCAAAAACATTCAGTACTTC. The gene calls are TRBV20-1 and TRBJ2-4; D gene unclear. The germline V gene encodes CDR1 DFQATT and CDR2 SNEGSKA (reference sequence). CDR3 length: 17 amino acids. V gave up 0 bases and J gave up 0 bases, with 15 bases separating them.

This clonotype was detected ten times or more. The chain uses TRBV6-4 and TRBJ2-1; 11 bases agree with TRBD1. Germline CDR1 and CDR2: MRHNA and SNTAGT. The CDR3 is 16 amino acids. With 5 bases clipped from V and 4 bases from J, the junction kept 7 bases outside the gene matches. The CDR3 DNA reads TGTGCCAGCAGTCCTGGGGGACAGGGGGAGTACAATGAGCAGTTCTTC. Protein sequence: CASSPGGQGEYNEQFF.

This clonotype has a count of ten or more. This chain joins TRBV7-2 and TRBJ2-5, with D uncertain. Trimming took 0 bases from V and 3 from J, leaving 8 bases between them. The CDR3 is 14 amino acids. The V gene's germline CDR1 is SGHTA and CDR2 FQGNSA. The CDR3 reads CASSLALGKETQYF. The CDR3 DNA is TGTGCCAGCAGCTTAGCTCTGGGAAAAGAGACCCAGTACTTC.

The table lists this clonotype with a few counts. The chain links TRBV28 to TRBJ2-6; D perhaps matches TRBD1 (5 bases). Germline CDR1 is MDHEN and CDR2 is SYDVKM. The CDR3 length is 17 residues. V lost 3 bases and J 2 bases, leaving 14 bases between the germline ends. CDR3 loop: CASSFFDRKTGANVLTF. Here the CDR3 DNA reads TGTGCCAGCAGTTTTTTTGACAGAAAAACTGGGGCCAACGTCCTGACTTTC.

This clonotype was found a few times. This CDR3 reads CASSLGASGGETQYF. The CDR3 DNA reads TGTGCCAGCAGCTTAGGGGCTAGCGGGGGAGAGACCCAGTACTTC. The chain uses TRBV7-2 and TRBJ2-5; 10 bases agree with TRBD2. Germline V gene data show CDR1 as SGHTA and CDR2 as FQGNSA. After removal of 1 base from V and 4 bases from J, the junction contained 3 bases not matched to a gene. There are 15 residues in the CDR3.

This clonotype was counted at least ten times. This sequence joins TRBV29-1 and TRBJ2-1; 7 bases line up with TRBD1. Per germline, CDR1 SQVTM and CDR2 ANQGSEA. The CDR3 loop spans 13 amino acids. With 3 bases clipped from V and 7 bases from J, the junction kept 6 bases outside the gene matches. The CDR3 DNA is TGCAGCGTTGACAGGGGGAGATGGAATGAGCAGTTCTTC. Translation gives CSVDRGRWNEQFF.

This rearrangement joins TRBV6-1 to TRBJ1-1; D not resolved. This CDR3 has 11 amino acids. Trimming stripped 2 bases from V and 8 bases from J, with 6 bases between. The germline V gene encodes CDR1 MNHNS and CDR2 SASEGT. CDR3 sequence: CASSELVEAFF. CDR3 DNA sequence: TGTGCCAGCAGTGAATTAGTAGAAGCTTTCTTT.

Ten or more counts support this clonotype. CDR3 nucleotide sequence: TGTGCCACCGAAGACAGCTGGGGCACAGATACGCAGTATTTT. Translating it yields CATEDSWGTDTQYF. This chain links TRBV15 with TRBJ2-3; weak D call: TRBD1 (5 bases). V was cut by 8 bases and J by 1 base, with 13 bases left in between. Per germline, CDR1 LNHNV and CDR2 YYDKDF (reference sequence). The CDR3 contains 14 residues.

This chain uses TRBV7-2 with TRBJ2-3; a possible D gene is TRBD2 (6 bases). V dropped 8 bases and J dropped 0 bases, with 18 bases sitting between them. This CDR3 spans 16 amino acids. Germline CDR1 reads SGHTA; CDR2 reads FQGNSA. The CDR3 loop is CASSNRGRGSTDTQYF. Here the CDR3 DNA reads TGTGCCAGCTCAAATCGAGGGCGGGGCAGCACAGATACGCAGTATTTT. The full variable domain, rest sourced from reference TRBV7-2 and TRBJ2-3, is GAGVSQSPSNKVTEKGKDVELRCDPISGHTALYWYRQSLGQGLEFLIYFQGNSAPDKSGLPSDRFSAERTGGSVSTLTIQRTQQEDSAVYLCASSNRGRGSTDTQYFGPGTRLTVL.